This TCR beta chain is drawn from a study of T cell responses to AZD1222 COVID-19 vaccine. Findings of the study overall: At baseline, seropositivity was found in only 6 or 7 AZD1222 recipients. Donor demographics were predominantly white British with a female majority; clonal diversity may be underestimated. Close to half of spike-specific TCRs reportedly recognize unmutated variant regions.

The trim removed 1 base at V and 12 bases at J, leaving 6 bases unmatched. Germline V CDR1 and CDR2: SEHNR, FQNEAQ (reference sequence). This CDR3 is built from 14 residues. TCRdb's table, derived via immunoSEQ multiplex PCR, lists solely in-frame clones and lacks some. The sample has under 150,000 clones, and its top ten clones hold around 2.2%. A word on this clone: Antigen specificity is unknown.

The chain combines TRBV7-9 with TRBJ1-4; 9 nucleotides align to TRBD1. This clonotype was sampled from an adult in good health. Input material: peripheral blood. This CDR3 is CASSLGDRDRELFF. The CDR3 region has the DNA TGTGCCAGCAGCTTAGGAGACAGGGACAGGGAACTGTTTTTT.